The sequence of this T cell receptor (beta chain) was determined in a study of early T cells in non-severe SARS-CoV-2 infection. Whole-study context: Sequencing targeted bulk RNA from unsorted whole blood, leaving chains unpaired.

The sample holds a few counts of this clonotype. What it recognizes is unknown. Broader study findings: VDJdb matching skewed toward anti-spike CD8 responses, missing private and CD4 specificities.

Individual cDNA molecules each received unique molecular identifiers attached to them. TCRdb reprocessed the 5' RACE reads with MiXCR, giving one entry per CDR3 protein. The sample lists 85,000 to 100,000 distinct CDR3 sequences, approximately 10% occurring once. The CDR3 spans 11 residues. V was trimmed by 5 bases and J by 15 bases, leaving 17 bases between them. Per the germline V gene, CDR1 is SQVTM and CDR2 is ANQGSEA. This sequence joins TRBV29-1 and TRBJ2-1, with a weak D call TRBD1 (6 bases). The sample consisted of whole blood. The origin of this receptor is an adult who was a healthcare worker with PCR-confirmed SARS-CoV-2 infection or an uninfected control (not recorded which). The chain's CDR3 is CSVFLTGWPFF. CDR3 coding DNA: TGCAGCGTTTTCCTTACAGGGTGGCCGTTCTTC.